Following are 15 T cell receptor beta chains from one sample sequenced in a study of glioma-infiltrating T cells listed by TCRdb under 2016. TCRdb shows the sequencer as Illumina MiSeq. TCR alpha and beta CDR3 regions were amplified with the iRepertoire nested amplicon-rescue multiplex PCR (arm-PCR) platform from RNA. The public reads were reprocessed in TCRdb via fastp at Q25 and MiXCR, keeping in-frame beta chains. Identical CDR3 protein sequences are pooled into one entry, listed with their most common genes and DNA. The sample includes about 93,000 distinct CDR3 sequences, with roughly 39% observed a single time. Jointly, the top ten make up more than 30% of the sample. The sample comprised glioma tissue, nonneoplastic brain tissue, or PBMCs (not recorded which). These receptor sequences come from a human donor with low-grade glioma or glioblastoma, undergoing nonglioma brain surgery, or in good health (not recorded which).

This clonotype was seen more than once but under ten times. A much more abundant neighbour one base away suggests this may be a read error. This chain uses TRBV19 with TRBJ1-5; tentative D call: TRBD1 (5 bases). The CDR3 spans 15 residues. Germline V gene data show CDR1 as LNHDA and CDR2 as SQIVND (reference sequence). V gave up 11 bases and J gave up 4 bases, with 21 bases separating them. The CDR3 loop reads CACTPGTAQNQPQHF. The CDR3 nucleotides read TGTGCCTGTACCCCAGGGACTGCCCAAAATCAGCCCCAGCATTTT.

This clonotype was seen many times. J is TRBJ2-3 and V is TRBV20-1; TRBD2 aligns across 11 bases. The CDR3 covers 14 residues. In germline, CDR1 is DFQATT, CDR2 SNEGSKA (reference sequence). The J segment lost 8 bases and the V segment lost 3 bases, leaving 7 bases of the junction unmatched. The CDR3 loop is CSASGSGGDRTQYF. The CDR3, as DNA: TGCAGTGCTAGCGGTAGCGGGGGGGATCGTACGCAGTATTTT.

This clonotype was seen ten or more times. The chain has TRBV12-3 or TRBV12-4 and TRBJ2-6; D is unclear. The CDR3 is made up of 15 amino acids. V lost 2 bases to trimming and J lost 0 bases, with 5 bases between them. The CDR3 nucleotides are TGTGCCAGCAGTTTAAGGAGCTCTGGGGCCAACGTCCTGACTTTC. This translates into CASSLRSSGANVLTF.

With respect to this clonotype: Compared with germline, one end of the junction differs, possibly owing to a read error. V is TRBV7-2 and J is TRBJ2-7; no clear D gene. There are 15 residues in the CDR3. The germline CDR1 and CDR2 sequences are SGHTA and FQGNSA. For the CDR3, the DNA is TGTGCCGGCAGTTTAAGATCTGGCGGAGACTACGAGCAGTACTTC. It specifies CAGSLRSGGDYEQYF.

A word on this clonotype: This may stem from a read error, because a much larger clone lies one nucleotide away. Without the conserved terminal phenylalanine or tryptophan, this CDR3 likely stems from a read error. The chain has TRBV6-1 and TRBJ2-4, with a tentative D call TRBD2 (5 bases). Per the germline V gene, CDR1 is MNHNS and CDR2 is SASEGT. CDR3 length: 13 residues. CDR3 loop: CAISEPGIHIQYL. The DNA for the CDR3 is TGTGCCATCAGTGAACCGGGAATACACATTCAGTACCTC.

This clonotype was recorded many times. J is TRBJ1-2 and V is TRBV6-1; D perhaps matches TRBD1 (6 bases). The CDR3 spans 15 residues. V was clipped by 5 bases and J by 2 bases, with 15 bases between them. Germline V gene sequence: CDR1 MNHNS, CDR2 SASEGT. The CDR3: CASSSPRTANYGYTF. CDR3 coding DNA: TGTGCCAGCAGTTCCCCACGGACAGCCAACTATGGCTACACCTTC.

A remark on this clonotype: At one end the junction does not follow the germline gene, possibly because of a read error. The chain employs TRBV6-1 and TRBJ1-4, with 7 bases that match TRBD1. The CDR3 is 18 amino acids. Per the germline V gene, CDR1 is MNHNS and CDR2 is SASEGT. In DNA, the CDR3 is TGTGCCAGCAGCGAAACGACAGGGCTAACGTCAACTAATAAAAAACTGTCTTTT. It is translated as CASSETTGLTSTNKKLSF.

Ten or more counts support this clonotype. This chain connects TRBV2 to TRBJ2-1; D not certain. The CDR3 spans 10 residues. Germline-derived CDR1 and CDR2 are SNHLY and FYNNEI. The germline V and J ends were trimmed by 8 bases and 5 bases, with 4 bases remaining between them. The CDR3 sequence is CASDNNEQFF. CDR3 nucleotide sequence: TGTGCCAGCGATAACAATGAGCAGTTCTTC.

This clonotype was seen at least ten times. This chain joins TRBV27 and TRBJ1-2; 7 bases are shared with TRBD1. The V and J ends lost 3 bases and 4 bases, in that order; junction bases with no gene match: 2. The CDR3 has 13 residues. Germline V gene sequence: CDR1 MNHEY, CDR2 SMNVEV (reference sequence). CDR3 region: CASSFRDSYGYTF. Here the CDR3 DNA reads TGTGCCAGCAGTTTTCGGGACAGCTATGGCTACACCTTC.

In its sample, this clonotype was seen many times. The rearrangement uses TRBV30 and TRBJ1-1; TRBD1 might be the D (5 bases). CDR1 and CDR2 (germline): GTSNPN, SVGIG (reference sequence). This CDR3 contains 15 residues. The V end lost 2 bases, the J end lost 3 bases, and 16 bases lay between the germline ends. The chain's CDR3 is CAWSLSQGRDTEAFF. CDR3 DNA sequence: TGTGCCTGGAGTCTGTCCCAGGGAAGGGACACTGAAGCTTTCTTT.

This clonotype was picked up one time. Since the CDR3 does not end with the conserved phenylalanine or tryptophan, this likely comes from a read error. The rearrangement uses TRBV7-2 and TRBJ2-7; TRBD1 matches at 7 bases. Trimming cost V 2 bases and J 4 bases; bases outside gene matches: 14. Germline values: CDR1 SGHTA, CDR2 FQGNSA. CDR3 size: 17 residues. This CDR3 is CASSLRVGTERPYEQYS. The CDR3 nucleotides are TGTGCCAGCAGCTTACGAGTGGGGACAGAAAGACCTTACGAGCAGTACTCC.

This clonotype was found many times. This sequence joins TRBV7-8 and TRBJ2-5; D may correspond to TRBD1 or TRBD2 (5 bases each). CDR3 length: 16 residues. Germline V lookup: CDR1 SGHVS, CDR2 FQNEAQ. V was pared by 3 bases and J by 4 bases, with 18 bases between. Here the CDR3 DNA reads TGTGCCAGCAGCTTTATATGGGGGAATGTAGGAGAGACCCAGTACTTC. This codes for CASSFIWGNVGETQYF.

As concerns this clonotype: Possible read error: a much larger clone is one base away. V and J are TRBV7-2 and TRBJ2-7; D call uncertain. Per the germline V gene, CDR1 is SGHTA and CDR2 is FQGNSA. The CDR3 contains 16 residues. V dropped 5 bases and J dropped 2 bases, with 19 bases sitting between them. The CDR3 DNA follows: TGTGCCAGCAGCCCCCCGAGTCCTCTCGCCACCTACGAGCAGTACTTC. It specifies CASSPPSPLATYEQYF. The variable domain in full, with the rest retrieved from reference TRBV7-2 and TRBJ2-7, is GAGVSQSPSNKVTEKGKDVELRCDPISGHTALYWYRQSLGQGLEFLIYFQGNSAPDKSGLPSDRFSAERTGGSVSTLTIQRTQQEDSAVYLCASSPPSPLATYEQYFGPGTRLTVT.

This clonotype appeared many times. The CDR3 spells CASSLAWGGGKHTGELFF. The CDR3 DNA follows: TGTGCCAGCAGCTTAGCCTGGGGAGGGGGCAAGCACACCGGGGAGCTGTTTTTT. J is TRBJ2-2 and V is TRBV11-3, with D perhaps being TRBD1 or TRBD2 (7 bases each). V lost 1 base, J lost 3 bases, and 18 bases lay in between. The CDR3 length is 18 residues. Per germline, CDR1 SGHNT and CDR2 YENEEA.

At least ten counts were recorded for this clonotype. The rearrangement links TRBV6-5 to TRBJ2-3, with no clear D. CDR1 and CDR2 from the germline V gene are MNHEY and SVGAGI. Trimming removed 5 bases at V and 1 base at J, with 16 bases between. This CDR3 is built from 16 residues. In DNA form, the CDR3 reads TGTGCCAGCAGTCTCACTCAAACTTCTGGCACAGATACGCAGTATTTT. It yields the protein CASSLTQTSGTDTQYF.